The T cell receptor beta chain described here comes from a study of T cells in Graves' hyperthyroidism and ophthalmopathy. The investigators amplified TCR beta CDR3 regions from RNA transcripts. First-round RT-PCR of the TCR CDR3 relied on the HTBI primer set. TCRdb processed the multiplex PCR reads anew with MiXCR; each CDR3 protein has one entry. The data show about 680,000 distinct CDR3 sequences, with 35% seen just once and around 32% held by the top ten. This CDR3 is 15 amino acids long. Germline loops: CDR1 SNHLY, CDR2 FYNNEI. The junction had 4 bases not matched to a gene; V was cut back by 5 bases and J by 2 bases.

Source material: blood. The chain joins TRBV2 to TRBJ1-2; TRBD1 matches at 11 bases. The TCR sequence derives from a middle-aged woman with Graves' hyperthyroidism. The chain's CDR3 is CASSRGQGANYGYTF. DNA of the CDR3: TGTGCCAGCAGTCGAGGACAGGGGGCGAACTATGGCTACACCTTC.